This TCR beta chain was retrieved from a study of radiotherapy plus CTLA-4 blockade in lung cancer. Study results and caveats: Clones of tumor-derived TCRs expanded in blood after radiotherapy plus ipilimumab.

With regard to this clone: What it binds is unknown.

Repertoires were generated with immunoSEQ multiplex PCR, while TCRdb's copy carries only in-frame clones and drops some. The sample yields 90,000 or so clones, around 86% seen once. V was trimmed by 3 bases and J by 7 bases, leaving 19 bases between them. This CDR3 comprises 16 residues. Germline V gives CDR1 KGHSH, CDR2 LQKENI. The sequence was obtained from a human donor with non-small cell lung cancer who had stable disease on radiotherapy plus ipilimumab. V gene TRBV18 combines with J gene TRBJ1-5, with D possibly matching TRBD1 (6 bases). The sequencing here drew on peripheral blood, taken from a patient treated with radiotherapy plus ipilimumab. CDR3 sequence: CASSPPQGRGGQPQHF. Written as DNA, the CDR3 is TGTGCCAGCTCACCGCCTCAGGGGAGGGGAGGACAGCCCCAGCATTTT. The full variable domain, completed using reference TRBV18 and TRBJ1-5, is NAGVMQNPRHLVRRRGQEARLRCSPMKGHSHVYWYRQLPEEGLKFMVYLQKENIIDESGMPKERFSAEFPKEGPSILRIQQVVRGDSAAYFCASSPPQGRGGQPQHFGDGTRLSIL.